A single sample is the source of the 18 T cell receptor beta chains below, sequenced in a study of blood T cells in healthy people across ages. The second PCR ran roughly 7 to 11 cycles with a sample-barcoded 5' primer and J-beta primers. TCRdb itself ran the 5' RACE reads through MiXCR, one entry per CDR3 protein. The data contain about a million distinct CDR3 sequences, just over 50% of them seen just once; the ten biggest clones take up about a fifth. The sample consisted of blood. These receptors all stem from a woman aged 60-75 years in good health.

This clonotype was seen more than once but under ten times. The chain is built from TRBV12-3 or TRBV12-4 and TRBJ2-3, with 10 bases identical to TRBD2. The CDR3 consists of 14 residues. The V and J ends lost 6 bases and 3 bases, in that order; junction bases with no gene match: 3. CDR3 nucleotides: TGTGCCAGCAGGAATAGCGGGAGGACAGATACGCAGTATTTT. Amino acid sequence: CASRNSGRTDTQYF.

In this sample, this clonotype turned up a few times. This chain uses TRBV20-1 with TRBJ2-7; a weak D match, TRBD1 (6 bases). V lost 4 bases, J lost 2 bases, and 12 bases lay in between. The CDR3 runs to 13 residues. Per germline, CDR1 DFQATT and CDR2 SNEGSKA (reference sequence). The CDR3 loop reads CSATGDNTYEQYF. The DNA of the CDR3 is TGCAGTGCTACAGGGGACAATACCTACGAGCAGTACTTC.

This clonotype was picked up a small number of times. This chain links TRBV20-1 with TRBJ2-7, with D uncertain. There are 12 residues in the CDR3. V was cut by 3 bases and J by 3 bases, with 9 bases left in between. CDR1 and CDR2 (germline): DFQATT, SNEGSKA (reference sequence). This CDR3 is CSARVLVYEQYF. The CDR3 DNA reads TGCAGTGCTAGGGTTCTCGTCTACGAGCAGTACTTC.

This clonotype was counted a few times. This chain uses TRBV27 with TRBJ1-1; possible D gene TRBD1, 5 bases. With 6 bases removed from V and 5 bases from J, the gap between germline ends came to 16 bases. Germline CDR1 and CDR2: MNHEY and SMNVEV (reference sequence). This CDR3 contains 14 residues. CDR3 DNA sequence: TGTGCCAGCAGCCCGCGCCCAGGGTTAACTGAAGCTTTCTTT. Encoded protein: CASSPRPGLTEAFF.

Regarding this clonotype: The junction departs from the called germline gene at one end, perhaps through a read error. V gene TRBV4-2 combines with J gene TRBJ2-4; D not resolved. This CDR3 spans 16 amino acids. Looked up from germline, CDR1 is LGHNA and CDR2 is YNFKEQ. This CDR3 is CASSQVGSGAKNLQYF. For the CDR3, the DNA is TGTGCCAGCAGCCAAGTCGGTAGTGGCGCCAAAAACCTTCAGTACTTC.

The V gene is TRBV3-1, the J gene TRBJ1-2, with 10 nucleotides matching TRBD1. The germline gives CDR1 LGHDT, CDR2 YNNKEL (reference sequence). The CDR3 sequence is 16 residues long. The V gene end was trimmed by 1 base and the J gene end by 4 bases; junction bases not matched to a gene: 6. This CDR3 is CASSQAGTGVFYGYTF. The CDR3 DNA follows: TGTGCCAGCAGCCAAGCCGGGACAGGGGTTTTCTATGGCTACACCTTC.

The chain couples TRBV27 to TRBJ2-5; 9 bases are shared with TRBD1. Unmatched junction bases numbered 8, after V lost 8 bases and J lost 4 bases. The V gene's germline CDR1 is MNHEY and CDR2 SMNVEV (reference sequence). The CDR3 contains 14 residues. CDR3 sequence: CASPRDREGETQYF. The CDR3 DNA sequence: TGTGCCAGCCCAAGGGACAGGGAAGGAGAGACCCAGTACTTC.

This clonotype has ten or more counts. The chain joins TRBV7-2 to TRBJ2-3; no reliable D call. The CDR3 totals 13 residues. V was pared by 2 bases and J by 0 bases, with 3 bases between. Germline CDR1 is SGHTA and CDR2 is FQGNSA. The CDR3 DNA reads as TGTGCCAGCAGCTTAATTAGCACAGATACGCAGTATTTT. Protein: CASSLISTDTQYF.

CDR3 in amino acids: CASSVSSAEETQYF. Here the CDR3 DNA reads TGCGCCAGCAGCGTGAGTAGCGCAGAGGAGACCCAGTACTTC. This chain links TRBV5-1 with TRBJ2-5; maybe TRBD2 (5 bases). V lost 4 bases to trimming and J lost 5 bases, with 15 bases between them. The CDR3 consists of 14 residues. CDR1 and CDR2 from the germline V gene are SGHRS and YFSETQ.

The V and J genes are TRBV11-3 and TRBJ2-5, with D maybe TRBD1 (5 bases). V lost 1 base, J lost 5 bases, and 11 bases lay in between. The CDR3 is made up of 14 amino acids. Germline-derived CDR1 and CDR2 are SGHNT and YENEEA. The CDR3 is CASSLAAGHETQYF. The CDR3 coding sequence is TGTGCCAGCAGCTTAGCGGCAGGGCATGAGACCCAGTACTTC.

The gene calls are TRBV4-2 and TRBJ2-1; D gene unclear. Germline V gene data show CDR1 as LGHNA and CDR2 as YNFKEQ. Trimming took 0 bases from V and 0 from J, leaving 12 bases between them. The CDR3 extends over 17 amino acids. CDR3 DNA: TGTGCCAGCAGCCAAGAAGGCCCGGAGAGCTCCTACAATGAGCAGTTCTTC. This gives the protein CASSQEGPESSYNEQFF.

The count of this clonotype is one. The chain uses TRBV3-1 and TRBJ2-7; 8 nucleotides align to TRBD2. CDR1 and CDR2 (germline): LGHDT, YNNKEL (reference sequence). This CDR3 has 17 residues. Unmatched junction bases numbered 17, after V lost 8 bases and J lost 2 bases. The CDR3 region has the DNA TGTGCCAGCGCGCCCGGGGGGGCTAGCGGTGCTACCTACGAGCAGTACTTC. It is translated as CASAPGGASGATYEQYF.

This chain connects TRBV28 to TRBJ2-6; weak D call: TRBD2 (6 bases). This CDR3 is 14 amino acids long. Germline CDR1 MDHEN, CDR2 SYDVKM. The germline V and J ends were trimmed by 8 bases and 4 bases, with 12 bases remaining between them. The CDR3 spells CASDGGNGANVLTF. Here the CDR3 DNA reads TGTGCCAGCGATGGGGGGAACGGGGCCAACGTCCTGACTTTC.

V usage is TRBV6-5 and J usage is TRBJ2-7; 11 bases map to TRBD2. The germline V gene encodes CDR1 MNHEY and CDR2 SVGAGI. Trimming removed 2 bases from V and 2 bases from J; junction bases left unmatched: 2. The CDR3 is 15 residues long. The CDR3 DNA sequence: TGTGCCAGCAGTTACCAGACTAGCGGGACCTACGAGCAGTACTTC. Protein product: CASSYQTSGTYEQYF.

There are a few counts of this clonotype. V is TRBV6-5 and J is TRBJ2-7, with D perhaps TRBD1 or TRBD2 (5 bases each). CDR3 length: 14 amino acids. V was trimmed by 6 bases and J by 2 bases, leaving 14 bases between them. Germline V gene lookup returns CDR1 MNHEY and CDR2 SVGAGI. CDR3 region: CASSIRDGTYEQYF. The CDR3, as DNA: TGTGCCAGCAGCATCCGGGACGGCACCTACGAGCAGTACTTC.

This clonotype appeared a few times. The CDR3 loop is CASSLVPGGYEKLFF. DNA of the CDR3: TGTGCCAGCAGCTTAGTCCCAGGGGGGTATGAAAAACTGTTTTTT. J is TRBJ1-4 and V is TRBV7-6, with 7 bases matching TRBD1. Germline lookup yields CDR1 SGHVS and CDR2 FNYEAQ. V trimming: 1 base; J trimming: 6 bases; junction bases outside the gene matches: 5. The CDR3 extends over 15 amino acids. The full variable domain, its missing parts supplied by reference TRBV7-6 and TRBJ1-4, is GAGVSQSPRYKVTKRGQDVALRCDPISGHVSLYWYRQALGQGPEFLTYFNYEAQQDKSGLPNDRFSAERPEGSISTLTIQRTEQRDSAMYRCASSLVPGGYEKLFFGSGTQLSVL.

The V call is TRBV12-3 or TRBV12-4, the J call TRBJ1-6; possible D gene TRBD1, 5 bases. The V and J ends lost 3 bases and 7 bases respectively, with 10 bases between them. This CDR3 is 14 amino acids long. The CDR3 DNA follows: TGTGCCAGCAGTTTCGACAGAACGAATTCACCCCTCCACTTT. Translation: CASSFDRTNSPLHF.

The chain carries TRBV14 and TRBJ2-4; D gene unclear. The DNA end is a closer match to TRBJ2-7, so the J assignment may be wrong. The CDR3 has 14 residues. CDR1 and CDR2 (germline): SGHDN, FVKESK. This CDR3 reads CASSLRWMEFEQYF. The DNA of the CDR3 is TGTGCCAGCAGCCTTCGATGGATGGAGTTCGAGCAGTACTTC.